This T cell receptor beta chain was captured in a study of shared clonotypes between healthy human individuals. Study-level results: As a rule, naive subsets had a larger estimated richness than memory subsets.

The donor population consisted of healthy HIV-negative adults with no recent acute infections or vaccinations. Germline CDR1 reads MNHEY; CDR2 reads SVGAGI. Trimming shortened V by 2 bases and J by 2 bases, and 13 bases separated the two germline ends. This CDR3 contains 15 residues. For every subset, genomic DNA was evenly distributed across several immunoSEQ plates. Data came from immunoSEQ multiplex PCR; TCRdb stores just in-frame clones and leaves some out. The top ten clones hold approximately 0.41% of a sample with 2 million to 2.5 million clones, roughly 90% of them seen once. With respect to this clone: Its antigen is still unknown.

The receptor comes from a man between 18 and 35 years old in good health. Some clones in this sample may be carry-over from other donors' samples. The V call is TRBV6-5, the J call TRBJ2-7; D is ambiguous. Sequenced sample: naive CD4+ T cells from PBMCs. Indicated subset: CD45RA+ positively selected. For the CDR3, the DNA is TGTGCCAGCAGTTACGGCGGAGCGTCTCCCTACGAGCAGTACTTC. Translated, it gives CASSYGGASPYEQYF.